These 23 T cell receptor beta chains originate from one sample sequenced in a study of blood T cells in healthy people across ages. For the second PCR, which ran for about 7 to 11 cycles, a sample-barcoded 5' primer and a J-beta primer mix were used. TCRdb called the 5' RACE reads again in MiXCR, with one record for every CDR3 protein. The sample has some 550,000 distinct CDR3 sequences, around half seen once. Sequenced sample: blood. These receptors all stem from a man older than 75 in good health.

This chain connects TRBV20-1 to TRBJ2-5; the match to TRBD2 covers 15 bases. The CDR3 contains 19 residues. The germline V gene has CDR1 DFQATT and CDR2 SNEGSKA (reference sequence). The trim removed 0 bases at V and 5 bases at J, leaving 13 bases unmatched. CDR3 sequence: CSARDLPVRGLAGGETQYF. The CDR3 region has the DNA TGCAGTGCTAGAGATCTCCCCGTTCGTGGACTAGCGGGAGGGGAGACCCAGTACTTC.

The chain recombines TRBV7-9 with TRBJ1-4; TRBD1 might be the D (5 bases). CDR1 is SEHNR, CDR2 FQNEAQ, per germline (reference sequence). Trimming left V 4 bases short and J 7 bases short, with 16 bases between. The CDR3 totals 15 residues. CDR3 sequence (DNA): TGTGCCAGCAGCTCGCGGACGGGGGGAGGTGAAAAACTGTTTTTT. Its translation is CASSSRTGGGEKLFF.

The chain employs TRBV12-3 or TRBV12-4 and TRBJ2-7; 12 nucleotides match TRBD1. V shed 7 bases, J shed 5 bases, and the junction held 6 bases outside the gene matches. The CDR3 sequence is 14 residues long. CDR3 in DNA: TGTGCCAGCAATTGGGGACAGGGGGCGAACGAGCAGTACTTC. This encodes CASNWGQGANEQYF.

On this clonotype itself: Given a much more abundant clone one base away, this may be a read error. The chain employs TRBV6-6 and TRBJ2-7; the D gene is possibly TRBD1 (5 bases). Germline V gene lookup returns CDR1 MNHNY and CDR2 SVGAGI (reference sequence). This CDR3 spans 13 amino acids. CDR3 nucleotide sequence: TGTGCCAGCGGTTACTCTTGGGGCCACGAGCAGTACTTC. Protein product: CASGYSWGHEQYF.

This chain joins TRBV6-2 or TRBV6-3 and TRBJ2-7; the D gene is possibly TRBD2 (6 bases). V was pared by 5 bases and J by 1 base, with 15 bases between. Germline loops: CDR1 MNHEY, CDR2 SVGEGT. This CDR3 contains 15 residues. CDR3 nucleotide sequence: TGTGCCAGCAGTCCTGGAGGGACCCTATCCTACGAGCAGTACTTC. Amino acid sequence: CASSPGGTLSYEQYF.

V and J are TRBV3-1 and TRBJ2-1, with 13 bases aligning to TRBD2. The ends lost 1 base at V and 7 bases at J; junction bases unmatched: 1. Germline CDR1 reads LGHDT; CDR2 reads YNNKEL (reference sequence). The CDR3 totals 15 residues. The CDR3 nucleotides read TGTGCCAGCAGCCAAGGGACTAGCGGGAGTAATGAGCAGTTCTTC. It translates to CASSQGTSGSNEQFF.

This clonotype turned up a few times. The chain links TRBV12-5 to TRBJ2-7; 10 nucleotides agree with TRBD2. Germline V CDR1 and CDR2: LGHNT, FRNRAP. The V segment lost 2 bases and the J segment 4 bases; nucleotides outside the gene matches: 5. This CDR3 comprises 15 residues. CDR3 DNA: TGTGCTAGTGGTTTGACCGGACTAGCGGCTTACGAGCAGTACTTC. This sequence encodes CASGLTGLAAYEQYF.

There are a few counts of this clonotype. J is TRBJ1-6 and V is TRBV7-2; D not certain. The germline CDR1 and CDR2 sequences are SGHTA and FQGNSA. The CDR3 contains 15 residues. V gave up 4 bases and J gave up 3 bases, with 10 bases separating them. The CDR3 reads CASSSRPNYNSPLHF. The CDR3 DNA reads TGTGCCAGCAGCTCCCGACCGAACTATAATTCACCCCTCCACTTT.

The chain links TRBV24-1 to TRBJ2-2, with D perhaps TRBD2 (6 bases). CDR1 KGHDR and CDR2 SFDVKD come from the germline V gene. CDR3 length: 15 amino acids. Trimming took 6 bases from V and 5 from J, leaving 15 bases between them. CDR3 region: CATSYGSGRTGELFF. Here the CDR3 DNA reads TGTGCCACCAGTTATGGTAGCGGAAGGACCGGGGAGCTGTTTTTT.

The V gene is TRBV5-1, the J gene TRBJ2-5; 10 bases align to TRBD2. V gave up 2 bases and J gave up 2 bases; unmatched junction bases: 6. Per the germline V gene, CDR1 is SGHRS and CDR2 is YFSETQ. This CDR3 comprises 16 residues. Written as DNA, the CDR3 is TGCGCCAGCAGCTTAAGACTAGCGGGTACTCAAGAGACCCAGTACTTC. It encodes CASSLRLAGTQETQYF.

This chain connects TRBV20-1 to TRBJ1-1; D might be TRBD1 (5 bases). V lost 8 bases and J 7 bases, leaving 11 bases between the germline ends. The germline V gene has CDR1 DFQATT and CDR2 SNEGSKA (reference sequence). The CDR3 extends over 10 amino acids. CDR3 protein: CSSIRGEAFF. Here the CDR3 DNA reads TGCAGTTCGATTAGGGGTGAAGCTTTCTTT.

This clonotype was seen only a few times. The chain carries TRBV6-5 and TRBJ2-7; D might be TRBD2 (7 bases). Germline CDR1 reads MNHEY; CDR2 reads SVGAGI. Trimming left V 7 bases short and J 2 bases short, with 15 bases between. The CDR3 contains 14 residues. The CDR3 nucleotides are TGTGCCAGCACCCGGGGGGCCGCCCCCTACGAGCAGTACTTC. Translated: CASTRGAAPYEQYF.

This clonotype came up many times. This chain uses TRBV5-1 with TRBJ2-5; D remains unclear. Trimming stripped 1 base from V and 0 bases from J, with 4 bases between. This CDR3 has 13 residues. Germline CDR1 is SGHRS and CDR2 is YFSETQ. CDR3 protein: CASSLRNQETQYF. The CDR3 bases are TGCGCCAGCAGCTTGCGGAACCAAGAGACCCAGTACTTC.

This clonotype was detected a few times. The CDR3 DNA reads as TGCAGCGGTGTGACAGGGCCTTCGAACACTGAAGCTTTCTTT. It encodes CSGVTGPSNTEAFF. This chain uses TRBV29-1 with TRBJ1-1, with 7 bases lining up with TRBD1. V shed 7 bases, J shed 1 base, and the junction held 9 bases outside the gene matches. Germline V lookup: CDR1 SQVTM, CDR2 ANQGSEA. CDR3 length equals 14 residues.

This clonotype appeared many times. The chain is built from TRBV6-5 and TRBJ2-5, with TRBD2 matching over 10 bases. Losses at the gene ends were 0 bases for V and 2 bases for J; bases not matched to a gene: 9. CDR1 and CDR2 from the germline V gene are MNHEY and SVGAGI. This CDR3 region has 18 residues. The CDR3: CASSYSLLAGEDQETQYF. The CDR3 DNA follows: TGTGCCAGCAGTTACTCGCTGCTAGCGGGGGAGGATCAAGAGACCCAGTACTTC.

As concerns this clonotype: One end of the junction varies from germline; a read error may be responsible. CDR3 sequence: CAGSPTGFDGYTF. CDR3 sequence (DNA): TGTGCCGGCAGCCCCACAGGGTTCGATGGCTACACCTTC. The chain has TRBV27 and TRBJ1-2, with a possible D match to TRBD1 (6 bases). The CDR3 covers 13 residues. CDR1 is MNHEY, CDR2 SMNVEV, per germline (reference sequence).

This chain connects TRBV7-2 to TRBJ2-5; TRBD1 agrees at 7 bases. In germline, CDR1 is SGHTA, CDR2 FQGNSA. Trimming took 5 bases from V and 4 from J; bases not matched to a gene: 13. CDR3 size: 16 residues. The CDR3 spells CASSPSNRGTGETQYF. The CDR3 coding sequence is TGTGCCAGCAGCCCAAGCAACAGGGGTACGGGAGAGACCCAGTACTTC.

This chain joins TRBV20-1 and TRBJ2-7; TRBD2 matches 14 bases. Losses at the gene ends were 5 bases for V and 2 bases for J; bases not matched to a gene: 8. CDR1 is DFQATT, CDR2 SNEGSKA, per germline (reference sequence). The CDR3 totals 16 residues. The CDR3 DNA is TGCAGTGCTCGGCGACTAGCGGGAGGGGGAACCTACGAGCAGTACTTC. Residues: CSARRLAGGGTYEQYF.

This clonotype was seen a handful of times. An end of the junction does not agree with germline; a read error may underlie this. This sequence joins TRBV7-2 and TRBJ2-7, with D possibly TRBD1 on 5 matching bases. Germline V lookup: CDR1 SGHTA, CDR2 FQGNSA. This CDR3 spans 14 amino acids. CDR3 nucleotides: TGCGCCAGCAGCCTCAACTCAGGGACCTACGAGCAGTACTTC. Translated: CASSLNSGTYEQYF.

This sequence joins TRBV28 and TRBJ2-1; TRBD2 agrees at 10 bases. Looked up from germline, CDR1 is MDHEN and CDR2 is SYDVKM. V was pared by 8 bases and J by 9 bases, with 4 bases of the junction left unmatched. The CDR3 extends over 12 amino acids. CDR3 bases: TGTGCCAGCGGGCTAGCGGGAGTTGAGCAGTTCTTC. Its protein product is CASGLAGVEQFF.

A single count supports this clonotype. The chain links TRBV6-6 to TRBJ1-4; 9 nucleotides agree with TRBD1. This CDR3 is built from 14 residues. The junction had 6 bases not matched to a gene; V was cut back by 5 bases and J by 8 bases. Looked up from germline, CDR1 is MNHNY and CDR2 is SVGAGI (reference sequence). CDR3 region: CASSVGQGKEKLFF. CDR3 sequence (DNA): TGTGCCAGCAGTGTTGGACAGGGGAAGGAAAAACTGTTTTTT.

The rearrangement joins TRBV2 to TRBJ2-3, with 9 bases matching TRBD1. The germline gives CDR1 SNHLY, CDR2 FYNNEI. The ends lost 1 base at V and 3 bases at J; junction bases unmatched: 2. The CDR3 loop spans 15 amino acids. The CDR3 DNA is TGTGCCAGCAGTGAAGGACAGGGGGTGACAGATACGCAGTATTTT. Translated, it gives CASSEGQGVTDTQYF.

This rearrangement joins TRBV12-3 or TRBV12-4 to TRBJ2-7; D might be TRBD2 (5 bases). The tail of the sequence fits TRBJ2-5 better, so the J call may be wrong. The CDR3 consists of 15 residues. CDR3 sequence: CASNPSGVVQETQYF. For the CDR3, the DNA is TGTGCCAGCAACCCATCCGGGGTGGTACAAGAGACCCAGTACTTC.